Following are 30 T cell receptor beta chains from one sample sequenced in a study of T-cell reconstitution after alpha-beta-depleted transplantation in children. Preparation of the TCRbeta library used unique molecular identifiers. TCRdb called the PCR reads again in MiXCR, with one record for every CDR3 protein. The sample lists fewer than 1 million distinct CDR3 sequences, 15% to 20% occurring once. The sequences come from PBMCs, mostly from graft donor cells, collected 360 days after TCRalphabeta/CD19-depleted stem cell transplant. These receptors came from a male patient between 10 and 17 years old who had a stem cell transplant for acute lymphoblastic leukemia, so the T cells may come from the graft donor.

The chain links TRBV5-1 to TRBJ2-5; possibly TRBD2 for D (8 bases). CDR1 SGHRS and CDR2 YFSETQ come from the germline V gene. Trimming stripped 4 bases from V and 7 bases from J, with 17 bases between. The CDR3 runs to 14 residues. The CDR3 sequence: CASSPGDSGGTQYF. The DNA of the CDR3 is TGCGCCAGCAGCCCGGGGGACAGCGGGGGGACCCAGTACTTC.

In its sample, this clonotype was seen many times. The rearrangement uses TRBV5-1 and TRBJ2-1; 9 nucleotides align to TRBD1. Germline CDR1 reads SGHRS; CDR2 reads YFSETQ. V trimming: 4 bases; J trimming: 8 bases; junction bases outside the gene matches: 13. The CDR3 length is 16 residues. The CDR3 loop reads CASSISPGQGFHEQFF. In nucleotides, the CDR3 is TGCGCCAGCAGCATATCACCGGGACAGGGCTTCCATGAGCAGTTCTTC.

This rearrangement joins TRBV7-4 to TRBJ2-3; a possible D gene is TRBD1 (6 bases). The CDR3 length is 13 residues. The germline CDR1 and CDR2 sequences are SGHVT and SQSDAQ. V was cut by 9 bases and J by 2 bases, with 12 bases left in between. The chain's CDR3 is CARPGVNTDTQYF. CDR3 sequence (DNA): TGTGCCAGGCCAGGGGTTAACACAGATACGCAGTATTTT.

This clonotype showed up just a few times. This CDR3 is CASRDYYEQYF. The CDR3 DNA is TGTGCCAGCAGGGACTACTACGAGCAGTACTTC. The chain has TRBV6-1 and TRBJ2-7, with TRBD2 as a possible D gene (6 bases). Per the germline V gene, CDR1 is MNHNS and CDR2 is SASEGT. Trimming pared 6 bases from V and 3 bases from J, leaving 6 bases between. The CDR3 length is 11 residues.

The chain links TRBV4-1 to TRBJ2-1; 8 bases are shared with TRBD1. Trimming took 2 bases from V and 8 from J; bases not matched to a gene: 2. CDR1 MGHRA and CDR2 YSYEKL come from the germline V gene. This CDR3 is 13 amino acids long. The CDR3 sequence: CASSQSGGHEQFF. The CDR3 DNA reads TGCGCCAGCAGCCAATCAGGGGGCCATGAGCAGTTCTTC.

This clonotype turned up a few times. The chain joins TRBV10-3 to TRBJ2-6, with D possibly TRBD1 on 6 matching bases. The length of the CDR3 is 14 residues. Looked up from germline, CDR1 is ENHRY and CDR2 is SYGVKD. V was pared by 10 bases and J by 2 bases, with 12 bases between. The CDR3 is CATGTGTGANVLTF. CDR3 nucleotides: TGTGCCACCGGAACAGGGACTGGGGCCAACGTCCTGACTTTC.

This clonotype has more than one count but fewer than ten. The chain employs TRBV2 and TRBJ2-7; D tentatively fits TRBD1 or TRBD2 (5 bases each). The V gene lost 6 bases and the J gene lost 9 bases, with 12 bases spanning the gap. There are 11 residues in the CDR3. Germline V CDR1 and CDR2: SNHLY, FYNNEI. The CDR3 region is CASRYQGAQYF. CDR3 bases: TGTGCCAGCAGGTATCAGGGAGCGCAGTACTTC.

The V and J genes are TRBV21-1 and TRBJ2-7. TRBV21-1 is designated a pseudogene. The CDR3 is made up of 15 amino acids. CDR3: CASSAEVEGPYEQYF. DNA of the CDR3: TGTGCCAGCAGCGCGGAAGTAGAGGGCCCCTACGAGCAGTACTTC.

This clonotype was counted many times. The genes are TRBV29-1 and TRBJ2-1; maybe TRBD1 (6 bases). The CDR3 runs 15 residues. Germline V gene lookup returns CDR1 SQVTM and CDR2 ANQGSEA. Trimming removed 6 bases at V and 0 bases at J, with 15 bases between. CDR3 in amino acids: CSVAGQYTSYNEQFF. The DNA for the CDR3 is TGCAGCGTCGCAGGACAGTATACCTCCTACAATGAGCAGTTCTTC.

CDR3 region: CASSFGGALNTEAFF. The CDR3 coding sequence is TGTGCCAGCAGCTTCGGGGGGGCCTTGAACACTGAAGCTTTCTTT. This chain links TRBV7-9 with TRBJ1-1; D may be TRBD1 (6 bases). The CDR3 contains 15 residues. Trimming shortened V by 3 bases and J by 0 bases, and 11 bases separated the two germline ends. Germline-derived CDR1 and CDR2 are SEHNR and FQNEAQ (reference sequence).

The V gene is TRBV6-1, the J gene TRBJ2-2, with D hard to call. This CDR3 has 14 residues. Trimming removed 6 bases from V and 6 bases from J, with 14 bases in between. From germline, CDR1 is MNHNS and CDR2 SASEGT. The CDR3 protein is CASRAVGFAGELFF. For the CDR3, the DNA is TGTGCCAGCAGAGCCGTGGGATTTGCCGGGGAGCTGTTTTTT.

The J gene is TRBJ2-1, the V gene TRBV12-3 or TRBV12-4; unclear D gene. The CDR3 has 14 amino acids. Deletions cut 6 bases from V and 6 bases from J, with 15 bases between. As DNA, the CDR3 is TGTGCCAGCAGCTCACCGCGATGGGGCAATGAGCAGTTCTTC. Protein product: CASSSPRWGNEQFF.

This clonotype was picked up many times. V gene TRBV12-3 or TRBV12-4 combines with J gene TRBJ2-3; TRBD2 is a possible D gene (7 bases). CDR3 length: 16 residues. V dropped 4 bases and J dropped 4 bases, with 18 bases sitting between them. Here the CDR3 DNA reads TGTGCCAGCAGTTCGGGGGCGGGAGCGGGCGCAGATACGCAGTATTTT. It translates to CASSSGAGAGADTQYF.

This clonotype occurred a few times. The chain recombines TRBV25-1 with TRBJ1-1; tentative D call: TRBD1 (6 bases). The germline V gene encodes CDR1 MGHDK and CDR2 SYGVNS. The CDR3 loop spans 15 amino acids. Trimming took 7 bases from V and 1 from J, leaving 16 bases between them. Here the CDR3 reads CASMVLGAPNTEAFF. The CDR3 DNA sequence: TGTGCCAGCATGGTTTTGGGGGCTCCGAACACTGAAGCTTTCTTT.

CDR3 in amino acids: CSARRQAGDEQYF. In nucleotides, the CDR3 is TGCAGTGCTAGAAGACAAGCGGGAGACGAGCAGTACTTC. The rearrangement joins TRBV20-1 to TRBJ2-7, with 8 bases matching TRBD2. Germline V CDR1 and CDR2: DFQATT, SNEGSKA (reference sequence). The CDR3 totals 13 residues. V was clipped by 2 bases and J by 5 bases; unmatched bases: 5.

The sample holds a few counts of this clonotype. CDR3: CASSRYTSGYEQYF. CDR3 sequence (DNA): TGTGCCAGCAGCCGGTACACTAGCGGATACGAGCAGTACTTC. The chain uses TRBV3-1 and TRBJ2-7; 8 bases line up with TRBD2. The junction had 6 bases not matched to a gene; V was cut back by 4 bases and J by 4 bases. Germline CDR1 is LGHDT and CDR2 is YNNKEL (reference sequence). The CDR3 spans 14 residues.

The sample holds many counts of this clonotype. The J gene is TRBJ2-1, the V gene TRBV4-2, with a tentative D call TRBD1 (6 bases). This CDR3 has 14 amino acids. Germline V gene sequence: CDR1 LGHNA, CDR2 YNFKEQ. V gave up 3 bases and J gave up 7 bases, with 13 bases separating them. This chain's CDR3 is CASSHIQGPNEQFF. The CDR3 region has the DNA TGTGCCAGCAGCCACATACAGGGACCGAATGAGCAGTTCTTC.

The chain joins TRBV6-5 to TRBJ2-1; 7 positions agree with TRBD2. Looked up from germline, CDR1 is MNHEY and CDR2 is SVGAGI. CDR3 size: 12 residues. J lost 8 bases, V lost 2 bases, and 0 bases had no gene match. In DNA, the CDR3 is TGTGCCAGCAGTTACGGGGGGGATGAGCAGTTCTTC. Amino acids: CASSYGGDEQFF.

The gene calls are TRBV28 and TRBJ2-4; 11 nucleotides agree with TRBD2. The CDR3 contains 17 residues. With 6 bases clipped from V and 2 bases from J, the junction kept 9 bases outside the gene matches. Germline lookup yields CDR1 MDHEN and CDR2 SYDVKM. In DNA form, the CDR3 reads TGTGCCAGCAGCCTAATTAGCGGGAGGGTAACCAAAAACATTCAGTACTTC. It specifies CASSLISGRVTKNIQYF.

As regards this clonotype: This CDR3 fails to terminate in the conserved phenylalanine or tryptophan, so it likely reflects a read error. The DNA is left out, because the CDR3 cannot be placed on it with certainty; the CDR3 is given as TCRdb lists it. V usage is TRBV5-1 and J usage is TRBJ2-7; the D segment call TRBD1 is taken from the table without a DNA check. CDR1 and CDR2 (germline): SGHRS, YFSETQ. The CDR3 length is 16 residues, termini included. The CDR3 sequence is CASSFRCPAIATVQTR.

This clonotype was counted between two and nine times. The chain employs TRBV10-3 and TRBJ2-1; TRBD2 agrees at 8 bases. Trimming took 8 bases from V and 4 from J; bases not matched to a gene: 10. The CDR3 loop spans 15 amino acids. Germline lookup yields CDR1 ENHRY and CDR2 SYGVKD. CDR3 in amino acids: CAIGEREYGYNEQFF. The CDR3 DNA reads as TGTGCCATCGGCGAGCGGGAGTATGGTTACAATGAGCAGTTCTTC.

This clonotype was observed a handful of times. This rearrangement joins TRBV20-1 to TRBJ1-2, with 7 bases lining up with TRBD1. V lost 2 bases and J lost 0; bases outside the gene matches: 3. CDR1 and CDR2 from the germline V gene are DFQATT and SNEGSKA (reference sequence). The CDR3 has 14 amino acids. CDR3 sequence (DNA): TGCAGTGCTAGACGGGACAGCTCTAACTATGGCTACACCTTC. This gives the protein CSARRDSSNYGYTF.

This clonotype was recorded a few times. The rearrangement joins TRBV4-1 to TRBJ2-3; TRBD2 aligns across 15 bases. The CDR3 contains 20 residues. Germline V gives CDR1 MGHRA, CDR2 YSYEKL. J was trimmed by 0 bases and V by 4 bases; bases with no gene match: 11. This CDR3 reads CASSRIGLAGGPTSTDTQYF. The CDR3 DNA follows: TGCGCCAGCAGCCGGATCGGACTAGCGGGAGGGCCGACTAGCACAGATACGCAGTATTTT.

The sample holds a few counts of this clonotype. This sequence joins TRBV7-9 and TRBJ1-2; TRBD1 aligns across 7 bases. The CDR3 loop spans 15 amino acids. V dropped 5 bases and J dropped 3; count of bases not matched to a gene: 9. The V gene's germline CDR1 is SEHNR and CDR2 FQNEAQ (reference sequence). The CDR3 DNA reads TGTGCCAGCAGCCGCGGGACAGATGCTGACTATGGCTACACCTTC. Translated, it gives CASSRGTDADYGYTF.

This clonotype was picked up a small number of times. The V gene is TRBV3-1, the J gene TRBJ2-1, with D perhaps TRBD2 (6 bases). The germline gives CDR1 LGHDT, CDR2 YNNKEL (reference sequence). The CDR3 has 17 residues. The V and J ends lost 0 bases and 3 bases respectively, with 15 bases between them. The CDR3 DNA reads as TGTGCCAGCAGCCAAGACTCCCTAAGGGACTTCTACAATGAGCAGTTCTTC. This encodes CASSQDSLRDFYNEQFF.

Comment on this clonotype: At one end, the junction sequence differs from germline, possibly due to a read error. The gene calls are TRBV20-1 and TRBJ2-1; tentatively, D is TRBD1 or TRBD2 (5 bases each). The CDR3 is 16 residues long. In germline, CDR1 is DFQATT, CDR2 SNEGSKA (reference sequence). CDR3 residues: CNARGGGQFFGNEQFF. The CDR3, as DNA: TGCAATGCTAGAGGTGGGGGTCAGTTCTTCGGCAATGAGCAGTTCTTC.

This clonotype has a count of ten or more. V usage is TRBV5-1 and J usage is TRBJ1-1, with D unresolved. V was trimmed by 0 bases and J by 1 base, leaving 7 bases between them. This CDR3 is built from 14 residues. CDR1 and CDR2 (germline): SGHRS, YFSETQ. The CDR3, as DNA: TGCGCCAGCAGCTTGGACCCAGGGAACACTGAAGCTTTCTTT. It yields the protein CASSLDPGNTEAFF.

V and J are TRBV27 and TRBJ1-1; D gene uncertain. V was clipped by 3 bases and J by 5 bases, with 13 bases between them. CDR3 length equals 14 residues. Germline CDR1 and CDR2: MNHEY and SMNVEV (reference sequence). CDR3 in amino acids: CASSFFGVGTEAFF. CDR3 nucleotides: TGTGCCAGCAGTTTTTTTGGGGTGGGGACTGAAGCTTTCTTT.

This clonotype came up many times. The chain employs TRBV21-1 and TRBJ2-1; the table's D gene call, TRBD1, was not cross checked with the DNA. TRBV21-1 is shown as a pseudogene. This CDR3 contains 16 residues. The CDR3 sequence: CASSSNSGGDYNEQFF. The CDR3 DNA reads TGTGCCAGCAGCTCAAATAGCGGGGGCGACTACAATGAGCAGTTCTTC.

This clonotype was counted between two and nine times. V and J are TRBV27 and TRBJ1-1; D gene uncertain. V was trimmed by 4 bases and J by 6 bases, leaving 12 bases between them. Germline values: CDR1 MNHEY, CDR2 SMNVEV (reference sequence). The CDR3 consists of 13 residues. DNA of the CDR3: TGTGCCAGCAGTTGGTCAAGGTCGGCTGAAGCTTTCTTT. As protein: CASSWSRSAEAFF.